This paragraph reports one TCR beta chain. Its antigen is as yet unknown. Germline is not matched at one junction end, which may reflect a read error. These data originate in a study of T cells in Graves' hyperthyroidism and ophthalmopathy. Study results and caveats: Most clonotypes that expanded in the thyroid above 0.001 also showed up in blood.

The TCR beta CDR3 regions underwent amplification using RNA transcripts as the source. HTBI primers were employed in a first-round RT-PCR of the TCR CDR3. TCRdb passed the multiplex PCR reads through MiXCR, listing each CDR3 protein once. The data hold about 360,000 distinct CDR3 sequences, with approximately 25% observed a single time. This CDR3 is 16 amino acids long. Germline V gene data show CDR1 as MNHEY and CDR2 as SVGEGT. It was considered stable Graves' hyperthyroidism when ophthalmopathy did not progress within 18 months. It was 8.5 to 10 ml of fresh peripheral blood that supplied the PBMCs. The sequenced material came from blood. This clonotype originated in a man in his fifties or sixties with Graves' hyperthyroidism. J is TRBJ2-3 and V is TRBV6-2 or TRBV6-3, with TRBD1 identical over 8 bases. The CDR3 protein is CASRSFGQGLTNTQYF. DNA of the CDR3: TGTGCCAGCAGATCGTTCGGACAGGGCCTCACAAATACGCAGTATTTT.